The 3 T cell receptor beta chains in this list originate from one sample, sequenced in a study of blood T cells in healthy people across ages. Then a second PCR, running roughly 7 to 11 cycles, was carried out with a sample-barcoded 5' primer and a J-beta primer mix. TCRdb called the 5' RACE reads again in MiXCR, with one record for every CDR3 protein. Of under 1 million distinct CDR3 sequences in the sample, roughly 44% are singletons; the top ten hold about 19%. Sequencing was performed on blood. The source is a man between 60 and 70 years old in good health.

The CDR3 is CSARESGRLTDTQYF. CDR3 DNA: TGCAGTGCTAGAGAATCGGGACGCCTCACAGATACGCAGTATTTT. V gene TRBV20-1 combines with J gene TRBJ2-3; D may match TRBD1 or TRBD2 (5 bases each). Germline V gene lookup returns CDR1 DFQATT and CDR2 SNEGSKA (reference sequence). This CDR3 region has 15 residues. V was shortened by 0 bases and J by 2 bases, with 12 bases between the two germline ends.

This clonotype was counted a few times. The chain combines TRBV7-9 with TRBJ2-7; 7 positions match TRBD1. J gave up 9 bases and V 5 bases, and 13 bases lay outside the gene matches. This CDR3 has 14 amino acids. CDR1 is SEHNR, CDR2 FQNEAQ, per germline (reference sequence). The CDR3 bases are TGTGCCAGCAGCCGAGGGACAGACTCCCCGAGGCAGTACTTC. As protein: CASSRGTDSPRQYF.

This clonotype was counted a single time. The gene calls are TRBV4-1 and TRBJ2-5; 7 nucleotides line up with TRBD2. CDR1 is MGHRA and CDR2 is YSYEKL in the germline V gene. Trimming cost V 0 bases and J 7 bases; bases outside gene matches: 11. The CDR3 consists of 16 residues. The CDR3 coding sequence is TGCGCCAGCAGCCAAGAAACGGGACGAGCGGGGACGACCCAGTACTTC. Translating gives CASSQETGRAGTTQYF.